These T cell receptor beta chains were read from a single sample in a study of T cells after yellow fever vaccination. TCRdb fed the 5' RACE reads into MiXCR, producing one record per CDR3 protein. The sample contains a few hundred thousand distinct CDR3 sequences, about 17% of which appear only once. Sequences were derived from PBMCs, sampled before the yellow fever booster vaccination. Receptors originate from a man aged 18 to 29 who received the YFV17D yellow fever vaccine. Each CDR3 is given without its conserved first and last residue.

j_call v_call cdr3_aa
TRBJ2-5 TRBV5-1 ASSLRRDGETQY
TRBJ2-7 TRBV5-1 ASSLWWGATYEQY
TRBJ2-2 TRBV29-1 SVESMGRDRGTGELF
TRBJ1-6 TRBV3-1 ASSQERSSPLH
TRBJ2-2 TRBV20-1 SASDRENTGELF
TRBJ1-6 TRBV6-5 ASSYSQGNSPLH
TRBJ1-1 TRBV12-3/TRBV12-4 ASRSMNTEAF
TRBJ2-7 TRBV6-2/TRBV6-3 ASGSGLAGSYEQY
TRBJ2-1 TRBV6-6 ASSYRGAPRTGDEQF
TRBJ2-7 TRBV15 ATSRSQGGPYEQY
TRBJ2-2 TRBV27 ASSFGRGWGELF
TRBJ1-5 TRBV15 ATSRDRQICNQPQH
TRBJ2-2 TRBV12-3/TRBV12-4 ASSLGLGATYTGELF
TRBJ2-3 TRBV6-5 ASRRQGFSDTKY
TRBJ1-4 TRBV27 ASSSNVLLGEKLF
TRBJ2-5 TRBV6-2/TRBV6-3 ASSTTNVETQY
TRBJ1-1 TRBV7-9 ASSLAFSANTEAF
TRBJ2-5 TRBV15 ATSRSTGPQETQY
TRBJ2-3 TRBV7-6 ASSLGNADTQY
TRBJ2-2 TRBV6-5 ASSSWTDPDTGELF
TRBJ2-2 TRBV7-2 ASSKLAGAGTGELF
TRBJ2-2 TRBV29-1 SVLPRGETGELF
TRBJ2-2 TRBV5-1 ASSPLQGDTGELF